This T cell receptor (beta chain) was sequenced during a study of CD8 T cells in Susac syndrome. Germline V gives CDR1 LNHNV, CDR2 YYDKDF (reference sequence). This CDR3 is 12 amino acids long. With V trimmed by 7 bases and J by 10 bases, 7 bases remained unmatched. RNA in amounts of roughly 0.45 to 1 ug was reverse transcribed with random hexamers. TCRdb reprocessed the immunoSEQ multiplex PCR reads with MiXCR, giving one entry per CDR3 protein. The data hold around 190,000 distinct CDR3 sequences, with around 95% observed a single time. This sequence joins TRBV15 and TRBJ2-4; 7 nucleotides line up with TRBD1. The source is a human donor with multiple sclerosis. The sample taken for sequencing was CD8+ T cells from PBMCs. The CDR3 sequence is CATNPGGPIQYF. DNA of the CDR3: TGTGCCACCAACCCAGGGGGACCTATTCAGTACTTC.